This note documents a single T cell receptor beta chain sequence. The antigen remains undetermined. This specimen belongs to a study of cytomegalovirus exposure and HLA in healthy donors. PCR used 60 Vbeta primers and 13 Jbeta primers. TCRdb keeps only in-frame clones here, not all; method: immunoSEQ multiplex PCR. Here the sample spans 150,000 or so clones, 70% to 80% being singletons. The CDR3 consists of 15 residues. Germline CDR1 and CDR2: SGHAT and FQNNGV. Trimming at V came to 5 bases and at J to 1 base, leaving 7 bases not matched to a gene. Whole-study findings and limits: Productive status was seen about 87% or about 30% of the time for most TCR beta V segments in an earlier analysis.

The rearrangement links TRBV11-2 to TRBJ1-1; 7 bases are a match to TRBD1. Input material: PBMCs. The TCR originated in a man aged 35-49 years in good health and CMV-seropositive. CDR3 DNA: TGTGCCAGCAGCCCCCCGGGACAGCGGAACACTGAAGCTTTCTTT. Its translation is CASSPPGQRNTEAFF. Full variable domain (missing parts from reference TRBV11-2 and TRBJ1-1): EAGVAQSPRYKIIEKRQSVAFWCNPISGHATLYWYQQILGQGPKLLIQFQNNGVVDDSQLPKDRFSAERLKGVDSTLKIQPAKLEDSAVYLCASSPPGQRNTEAFFGQGTRLTVV.